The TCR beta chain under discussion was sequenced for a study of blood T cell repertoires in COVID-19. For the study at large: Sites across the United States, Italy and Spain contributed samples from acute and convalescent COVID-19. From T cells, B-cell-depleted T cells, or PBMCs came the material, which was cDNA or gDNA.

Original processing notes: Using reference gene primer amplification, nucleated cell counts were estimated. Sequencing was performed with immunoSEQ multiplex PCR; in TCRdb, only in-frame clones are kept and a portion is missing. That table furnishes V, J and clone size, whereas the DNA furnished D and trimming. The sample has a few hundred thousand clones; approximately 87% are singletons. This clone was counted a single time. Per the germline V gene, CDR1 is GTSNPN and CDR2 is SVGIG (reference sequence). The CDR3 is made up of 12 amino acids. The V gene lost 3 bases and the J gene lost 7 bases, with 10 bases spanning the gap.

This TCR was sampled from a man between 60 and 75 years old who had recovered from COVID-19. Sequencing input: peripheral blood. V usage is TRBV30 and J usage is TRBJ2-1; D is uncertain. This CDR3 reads CAWSGSGNEQFF. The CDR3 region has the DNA TGTGCCTGGAGCGGGTCGGGTAATGAGCAGTTCTTC.